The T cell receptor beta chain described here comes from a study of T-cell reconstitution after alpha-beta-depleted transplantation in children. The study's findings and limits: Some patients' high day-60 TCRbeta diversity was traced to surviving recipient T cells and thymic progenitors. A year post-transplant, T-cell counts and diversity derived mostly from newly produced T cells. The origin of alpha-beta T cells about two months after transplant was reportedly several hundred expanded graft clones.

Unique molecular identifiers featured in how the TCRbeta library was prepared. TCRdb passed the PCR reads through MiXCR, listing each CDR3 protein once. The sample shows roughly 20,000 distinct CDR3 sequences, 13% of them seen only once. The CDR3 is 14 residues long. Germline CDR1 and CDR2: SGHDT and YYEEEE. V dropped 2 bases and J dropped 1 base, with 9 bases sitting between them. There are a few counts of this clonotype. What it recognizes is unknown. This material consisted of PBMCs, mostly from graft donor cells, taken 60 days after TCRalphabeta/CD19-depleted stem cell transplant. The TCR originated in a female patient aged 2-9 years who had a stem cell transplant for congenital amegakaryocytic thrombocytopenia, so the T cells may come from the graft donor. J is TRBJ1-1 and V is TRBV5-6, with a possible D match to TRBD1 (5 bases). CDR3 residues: CASSFPGENTEAFF. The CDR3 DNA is TGTGCCAGCAGCTTCCCGGGGGAGAACACTGAAGCTTTCTTT. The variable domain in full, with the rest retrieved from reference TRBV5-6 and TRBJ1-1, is DAGVTQSPTHLIKTRGQQVTLRCSPKSGHDTVSWYQQALGQGPQFIFQYYEEEERQRGNFPDRFSGHQFPNYSSELNVNALLLGDSALYLCASSFPGENTEAFFGQGTRLTVV.